The 20 T cell receptor beta chains below all came from one sample that was sequenced in a study of blood T cell repertoires in COVID-19. TCRdb's table, derived via immunoSEQ multiplex PCR, lists solely in-frame clones and lacks some. The table shows about 230,000 clones, with over 80% occurring only once. The sample taken for sequencing was peripheral blood. The receptors stem from a man aged 35 to 55 with acute or convalescent COVID-19.

The chain has TRBV6-5 and TRBJ1-2; D not certain. CDR1 and CDR2 (germline): MNHEY, SVGAGI. Deletions cut 6 bases from V and 8 bases from J, with 13 bases between. This CDR3 spans 12 amino acids. Written as DNA, the CDR3 is TGTGCCAGCAGATCCTTGGGAGGCGGCTACACCTTC. Translated, it gives CASRSLGGGYTF.

This clone was picked up many times. The chain recombines TRBV5-6 with TRBJ2-5, with TRBD2 matching 14 bases. V shed 1 base, J shed 1 base, and the junction held 3 bases outside the gene matches. The CDR3 runs 17 residues. CDR1 is SGHDT, CDR2 YYEEEE, per germline. In DNA, the CDR3 is TGTGCCAGCAGCTTGAGACTAGCGGGAGGGGCCCAAGAGACCCAGTACTTC. Amino acid sequence: CASSLRLAGGAQETQYF.

The chain has TRBV5-6 and TRBJ2-7, with D perhaps matching TRBD2 (5 bases). Germline values: CDR1 SGHDT, CDR2 YYEEEE. Trimming took off 2 bases at V and 0 bases at J, with 15 bases between the two ends. CDR3 length: 16 residues. The CDR3 bases are TGTGCCAGCAGCTTTCTCGGGGTGAGGAGCTCCTACGAGCAGTACTTC. It codes for CASSFLGVRSSYEQYF.

The chain couples TRBV21-1 to TRBJ1-5; the D call in the table, TRBD1, was not verified against the DNA. TRBV21-1 is a recognized pseudogene. The CDR3 covers 13 residues. CDR3 sequence reads: CASSYRVGQPQHF. Here the CDR3 DNA reads TGTGCCAGCAGTTACAGGGTCGGGCAGCCCCAGCATTTT.

The chain has TRBV6-5 and TRBJ1-1; 8 bases align to TRBD1. CDR1 is MNHEY and CDR2 is SVGAGI in the germline V gene. The CDR3 has 13 residues. Trimming cost V 7 bases and J 0 bases; bases outside gene matches: 1. Here the CDR3 reads CASMDRVNTEAFF. The CDR3 DNA is TGTGCCAGCATGGACAGGGTGAACACTGAAGCTTTCTTT.

This rearrangement joins TRBV10-3 to TRBJ1-4, with D unresolved. CDR1 ENHRY and CDR2 SYGVKD come from the germline V gene. The length of the CDR3 is 14 residues. V lost 3 bases and J lost 4, with 9 bases in between. The CDR3 DNA reads as TGTGCCATCAGTGACGGGAGGCGTAATGAAAAACTGTTTTTT. As protein: CAISDGRRNEKLFF.

The V and J genes are TRBV30 and TRBJ2-2; 11 positions agree with TRBD2. Per germline, CDR1 GTSNPN and CDR2 SVGIG (reference sequence). This CDR3 is built from 15 residues. Trimming removed 6 bases from V and 15 bases from J; junction bases left unmatched: 18. The CDR3 nucleotides read TGTGCCTGCTCCCCGGGACTAGCGGACAGGGTTTTGATGTTTTTT. Translating it yields CACSPGLADRVLMFF.

V gene TRBV12-3 or TRBV12-4 combines with J gene TRBJ2-7; no clear D gene. CDR3 length: 12 residues. The ends were cut back, 1 base at V and 5 bases at J, with 6 bases in the middle. CDR3 DNA sequence: TGTGCCAGCAGTTTAGGCGGCCACGAGCAGTACTTC. It codes for CASSLGGHEQYF.

The J gene is TRBJ1-6, the V gene TRBV28; D remains ambiguous. Trimming pared 2 bases from V and 4 bases from J, leaving 12 bases between. Germline V gene sequence: CDR1 MDHEN, CDR2 SYDVKM. The CDR3 length is 16 residues. CDR3 residues: CASSLNPDSYNSPLHF. The CDR3 coding sequence is TGTGCCAGCAGTTTAAATCCTGACTCATATAATTCACCCCTCCACTTT.

The chain combines TRBV6-4 with TRBJ2-1; 9 bases fit TRBD1. Germline V gives CDR1 MRHNA, CDR2 SNTAGT. The CDR3 spans 14 residues. V shed 5 bases, J shed 14 bases, and the junction held 13 bases outside the gene matches. The DNA for the CDR3 is TGTGCCAGCAGTCCAGAAGGGACAGGGTGGATTAAGTTCTTC. It is translated as CASSPEGTGWIKFF.

In its sample, this clone was seen once. The identical CDR3 is also encoded by other nucleotide sequences in the sample. The chain carries TRBV12-3 or TRBV12-4 and TRBJ2-5; weak D call: TRBD1 (5 bases). Trimming removed 6 bases from V and 5 bases from J, with 7 bases in between. CDR3 length: 11 residues. The chain's CDR3 is CASSPGETQYF. CDR3 sequence (DNA): TGTGCCAGCAGCCCAGGGGAGACCCAGTACTTC.

This rearrangement joins TRBV5-1 to TRBJ2-1; TRBD1 aligns across 7 bases. Germline assignment: CDR1 SGHRS and CDR2 YFSETQ. CDR3 length: 16 amino acids. V was pared by 4 bases and J by 4 bases, with 11 bases of the junction left unmatched. The CDR3 protein is CASSQGEGAGYNEQFF. Written as DNA, the CDR3 is TGCGCCAGCAGCCAGGGAGAGGGGGCGGGTTACAATGAGCAGTTCTTC. Combining the CDR3 with reference TRBV5-1 and TRBJ2-1 gives the whole variable domain KAGVTQTPRYLIKTRGQQVTLSCSPISGHRSVSWYQQTPGQGLQFLFEYFSETQRNKGNFPGRFSGRQFSNSRSEMNVSTLELGDSALYLCASSQGEGAGYNEQFFGPGTRLTVL.

The chain uses TRBV5-1 and TRBJ1-1, with 7 bases lining up with TRBD1. Per germline, CDR1 SGHRS and CDR2 YFSETQ. The CDR3 is 15 amino acids. The J segment lost 6 bases and the V segment lost 4 bases, leaving 12 bases of the junction unmatched. The CDR3 sequence is CASSNYRGRAPEAFF. CDR3 DNA: TGCGCCAGCAGCAATTACAGGGGACGGGCCCCTGAAGCTTTCTTT.

This clone occurred once. V is TRBV6-6 and J is TRBJ1-2; 7 bases are a match to TRBD1. V lost 8 bases, J lost 4 bases, and 13 bases stayed unmatched. CDR3 size: 15 residues. Germline CDR1 and CDR2: MNHNY and SVGAGI (reference sequence). CDR3 loop: CASSDSRGRFYGYTF. The CDR3 bases are TGTGCCAGCTCGGACTCAAGGGGGCGCTTCTATGGCTACACCTTC.

The chain is built from TRBV13 and TRBJ1-1; D is ambiguous. CDR1 is PRHDT, CDR2 FYEKMQ, per germline (reference sequence). V lost 3 bases, J lost 6 bases, and 17 bases lay in between. The CDR3 runs 15 residues. CDR3 nucleotides: TGTGCCAGCAGCTTGGAGGGATCCAGGTCCCCTGAAGCTTTCTTT. This gives the protein CASSLEGSRSPEAFF.

The chain carries TRBV19 and TRBJ2-7; D is possibly TRBD2 (5 bases). The CDR3 totals 14 residues. Deletions cut 10 bases from V and 0 bases from J, with 16 bases between. CDR1 is LNHDA and CDR2 is SQIVND in the germline V gene (reference sequence). CDR3 loop: CATTRRPNSYEQYF. The CDR3 nucleotides are TGTGCCACCACGCGGAGGCCAAACTCCTACGAGCAGTACTTC.

DNA of the CDR3: TGTGCCAGCAGTGAATATAATCCGGGACATCTATTCACAGATACGCAGTATTTT. It encodes CASSEYNPGHLFTDTQYF. V usage is TRBV25-1 and J usage is TRBJ2-3; D is possibly TRBD1 (6 bases). V shed 0 bases and J shed 2 bases, with 18 bases lying between them. The CDR3 is 18 residues long. The V gene's germline CDR1 is MGHDK and CDR2 SYGVNS.

This clone was picked up one time. The rearrangement joins TRBV7-2 to TRBJ2-5; D unclear. The CDR3 is 15 residues long. V was clipped by 3 bases and J by 1 base, with 12 bases between them. Per the germline V gene, CDR1 is SGHTA and CDR2 is FQGNSA. As DNA, the CDR3 is TGTGCCAGCAGCTTTAGTTCTGGGCTCCAAGAGACCCAGTACTTC. Encoded protein: CASSFSSGLQETQYF.

The chain links TRBV7-2 to TRBJ2-1; no clear D. In germline, CDR1 is SGHTA, CDR2 FQGNSA. Trimming stripped 8 bases from V and 12 bases from J, with 17 bases between. The CDR3 spans 12 residues. The CDR3 reads CASGSPSRVQFF. DNA of the CDR3: TGTGCCAGCGGCTCTCCTTCACGAGTGCAGTTCTTC. Filled out from reference TRBV7-2 and TRBJ2-1, the complete variable domain reads GAGVSQSPSNKVTEKGKDVELRCDPISGHTALYWYRQSLGQGLEFLIYFQGNSAPDKSGLPSDRFSAERTGGSVSTLTIQRTQQEDSAVYLCASGSPSRVQFFGPGTRLTVL.

The chain joins TRBV5-1 to TRBJ2-5, with 9 bases matching TRBD2. Germline V gene lookup returns CDR1 SGHRS and CDR2 YFSETQ. The ends lost 7 bases at V and 4 bases at J; junction bases unmatched: 5. The CDR3 is 13 residues long. DNA for the CDR3: TGCGCCAGCCGGACTAGCGAGGGAGAGACCCAGTACTTC. Protein: CASRTSEGETQYF.